A single sample gave rise to the 21 T cell receptor beta chains below, sequenced in a study of blood T cell repertoires in COVID-19. TCRdb's table, derived via immunoSEQ multiplex PCR, lists solely in-frame clones and lacks some. The sample holds roughly 66,000 clones; about 90% are singletons and the top ten take approximately 7.5%. Material for sequencing was peripheral blood. The source is a human donor in a cohort sampled during active COVID-19.

This sequence joins TRBV19 and TRBJ2-2; 7 nucleotides line up with TRBD1. This CDR3 has 15 amino acids. J lost 5 bases, V lost 3 bases, and 6 bases had no gene match. Germline V CDR1 and CDR2: LNHDA, SQIVND (reference sequence). The CDR3 bases are TGTGCCAGTAGTATCACAGGGGTGGGGACCGGGGAGCTGTTTTTT. The encoded protein is CASSITGVGTGELFF.

The chain links TRBV28 to TRBJ2-2; TRBD2 agrees at 7 bases. Germline-derived CDR1 and CDR2 are MDHEN and SYDVKM. The trim removed 6 bases at V and 4 bases at J, leaving 8 bases unmatched. The CDR3 has 15 residues. CDR3 sequence reads: CASRNGVAGTGELFF. CDR3 DNA sequence: TGTGCCAGCAGAAACGGAGTAGCGGGCACCGGGGAGCTGTTTTTT.

The chain recombines TRBV19 with TRBJ2-3; D might be TRBD1 (6 bases). The CDR3 extends over 15 amino acids. Germline V gene lookup returns CDR1 LNHDA and CDR2 SQIVND (reference sequence). The V end was cut by 5 bases, the J end by 0 bases, with 12 bases between. In DNA form, the CDR3 reads TGTGCCAGTAGTCCACAGACAGGTAGCACAGATACGCAGTATTTT. Amino acid sequence: CASSPQTGSTDTQYF.

The chain is built from TRBV7-2 and TRBJ2-1; 7 bases agree with TRBD1. The germline V gene has CDR1 SGHTA and CDR2 FQGNSA. CDR3 length: 15 residues. Trimming took 5 bases from V and 1 from J; bases not matched to a gene: 5. This CDR3 reads CASSLQGLSYNEQFF. The CDR3, as DNA: TGTGCCAGCAGCCTACAGGGGTTATCCTACAATGAGCAGTTCTTC.

The chain's CDR3 is CASSYSRSVKQFF. The CDR3 DNA reads TGTGCCAGCAGTTACTCGAGATCGGTAAAGCAGTTCTTC. The chain has TRBV6-6 and TRBJ2-1; D uncertain. The ends were cut back, 0 bases at V and 11 bases at J, with 11 bases in the middle. Germline CDR1 and CDR2: MNHNY and SVGAGI (reference sequence). The CDR3 contains 13 residues.

The chain employs TRBV6-2 or TRBV6-3 and TRBJ2-1; TRBD1 aligns across 9 bases. The trim removed 1 base at V and 6 bases at J, leaving 22 bases unmatched. Germline V lookup: CDR1 MNHEY, CDR2 SVGEGT. The CDR3 covers 21 residues. CDR3 residues: CASSYFVGNRDRVFPGNEQFF. The CDR3 DNA follows: TGTGCCAGCAGTTACTTTGTTGGGAATAGGGACAGGGTGTTTCCGGGCAATGAGCAGTTCTTC.

CDR3 bases: TGTGCCAGCAGCGGGCGGACAGTGGGGGAGACCCAGTACTTC. Amino acid sequence: CASSGRTVGETQYF. V is TRBV2 and J is TRBJ2-5; a possible D gene is TRBD1 (6 bases). The V and J ends lost 6 bases and 5 bases respectively, with 16 bases between them. The germline CDR1 and CDR2 sequences are SNHLY and FYNNEI. The CDR3 consists of 14 residues.

The rearrangement uses TRBV7-8 and TRBJ1-1; D ambiguous. The CDR3 length is 13 residues. The V end lost 5 bases, the J end lost 3 bases, and 10 bases lay between the germline ends. CDR1 and CDR2 from the germline V gene are SGHVS and FQNEAQ. CDR3 residues: CASSRSRDTEAFF. CDR3 sequence (DNA): TGTGCCAGCAGCCGCTCCCGGGACACTGAAGCTTTCTTT.

V and J are TRBV5-1 and TRBJ2-7; 9 bases align to TRBD2. Trimming removed 3 bases from V and 11 bases from J; junction bases left unmatched: 18. The CDR3 runs 16 residues. Germline lookup yields CDR1 SGHRS and CDR2 YFSETQ. CDR3 bases: TGCGCCAGCAGCTCCCCACCCGGGACTAGCCTAACTGTTAAGTACTTC. Translation gives CASSSPPGTSLTVKYF.

This chain uses TRBV7-2 with TRBJ2-5; TRBD1 is a possible D gene (6 bases). Germline-derived CDR1 and CDR2 are SGHTA and FQGNSA. The CDR3 consists of 14 residues. Trimming took off 2 bases at V and 5 bases at J, with 12 bases between the two ends. The CDR3 nucleotides read TGTGCCAGCAGCTTATGGGGGCCTGGGGAGACCCAGTACTTC. Translating it yields CASSLWGPGETQYF.

The V gene is TRBV28, the J gene TRBJ2-5; maybe TRBD1 (5 bases). The CDR3 extends over 15 amino acids. Germline values: CDR1 MDHEN, CDR2 SYDVKM. Trimming left V 6 bases short and J 1 base short, with 15 bases between. DNA for the CDR3: TGTGCCAGCAGGGCGATGCTAGGGGTCCAAGAGACCCAGTACTTC. Protein: CASRAMLGVQETQYF.

The CDR3 nucleotides are TGTGCCAGTCACAGGGACATGAACACTGAAGCTTTCTTT. It codes for CASHRDMNTEAFF. This rearrangement joins TRBV27 to TRBJ1-1; tentatively, D is TRBD1 (6 bases). Trimming took off 9 bases at V and 0 bases at J, with 11 bases between the two ends. This CDR3 has 13 residues. From germline, CDR1 is MNHEY and CDR2 SMNVEV (reference sequence).

This clone was observed once. The junction and the germline gene differ at one end; a read error may be behind it. V is TRBV14 and J is TRBJ2-7; D might be TRBD2 (6 bases). This CDR3 comprises 15 residues. Germline lookup yields CDR1 SGHDN and CDR2 FVKESK. Here the CDR3 DNA reads TGTGCCAGCACCCAAGGAGGGACTCACGCAAGCGAGCAGTACTTC. Translating it yields CASTQGGTHASEQYF.

This chain joins TRBV19 and TRBJ1-4, with a possible D match to TRBD1 (6 bases). V was trimmed by 10 bases and J by 0 bases, leaving 9 bases between them. Germline V gene lookup returns CDR1 LNHDA and CDR2 SQIVND (reference sequence). The CDR3 is 13 residues long. DNA of the CDR3: TGTGCCACCCGGACAGCAACTAATGAAAAACTGTTTTTT. It yields the protein CATRTATNEKLFF.

This clone was observed a few times. The V gene is TRBV7-2, the J gene TRBJ2-7; D might be TRBD1 (5 bases). The V and J ends lost 3 bases and 3 bases respectively, with 12 bases between them. The length of the CDR3 is 14 residues. CDR1 SGHTA and CDR2 FQGNSA come from the germline V gene. The CDR3 region has the DNA TGTGCCAGCAGCTTTGCTCAGGGTTTCTACGAGCAGTACTTC. Amino acids: CASSFAQGFYEQYF.

The V and J genes are TRBV29-1 and TRBJ1-2; 11 nucleotides align to TRBD1. CDR3 length: 15 amino acids. Looked up from germline, CDR1 is SQVTM and CDR2 is ANQGSEA. V lost 4 bases and J lost 2; bases outside the gene matches: 6. The CDR3 loop is CSVVFRDRGNYGYTF. In nucleotides, the CDR3 is TGCAGCGTTGTTTTCAGGGACAGGGGGAACTATGGCTACACCTTC.

CDR3 amino acids: CASSISTSGSVQETQYF. CDR3 coding DNA: TGTGCCAGTAGTATTTCAACTAGCGGGAGTGTCCAAGAGACCCAGTACTTC. V usage is TRBV19 and J usage is TRBJ2-5; 11 bases are shared with TRBD2. Per germline, CDR1 LNHDA and CDR2 SQIVND (reference sequence). CDR3 size: 17 residues. The V segment lost 3 bases and the J segment 1 base; nucleotides outside the gene matches: 7.

The chain is built from TRBV4-1 and TRBJ2-5, with 7 bases matching TRBD2. Germline CDR1 is MGHRA and CDR2 is YSYEKL. The junction had 10 bases not matched to a gene; V was cut back by 2 bases and J by 4 bases. This CDR3 has 16 amino acids. The CDR3 bases are TGCGCCAGCAGCCAACTATTGTCCGGGGAGGGAGAGACCCAGTACTTC. Translated: CASSQLLSGEGETQYF.

This clone was seen only a few times. The CDR3 loop reads CASSPFLAASYNEQFF. CDR3 DNA sequence: TGCGCCAGCAGCCCATTTCTAGCGGCATCCTACAATGAGCAGTTCTTC. V gene TRBV4-3 combines with J gene TRBJ2-1; 7 bases match TRBD2. J gave up 1 base and V 4 bases, and 7 bases lay outside the gene matches. There are 16 residues in the CDR3. Germline values: CDR1 LGHNA, CDR2 YSLEER.

The chain uses TRBV28 and TRBJ1-6, with TRBD1 identical over 7 bases. There are 16 residues in the CDR3. The trim removed 4 bases at V and 8 bases at J, leaving 11 bases unmatched. The V gene's germline CDR1 is MDHEN and CDR2 SYDVKM. CDR3 protein: CASSYRTGRGDSPLHF. The CDR3 DNA reads as TGTGCCAGCAGTTACCGGACAGGCCGAGGCGATTCACCCCTCCACTTT.

The chain combines TRBV29-1 with TRBJ2-7, with TRBD1 identical over 9 bases. Germline V lookup: CDR1 SQVTM, CDR2 ANQGSEA. J was trimmed by 7 bases and V by 1 base; bases with no gene match: 5. This CDR3 is built from 13 residues. CDR3 in amino acids: CSVEGTGGREQYF. The CDR3 nucleotides read TGCAGCGTTGAAGGAACAGGGGGCAGGGAGCAGTACTTC.